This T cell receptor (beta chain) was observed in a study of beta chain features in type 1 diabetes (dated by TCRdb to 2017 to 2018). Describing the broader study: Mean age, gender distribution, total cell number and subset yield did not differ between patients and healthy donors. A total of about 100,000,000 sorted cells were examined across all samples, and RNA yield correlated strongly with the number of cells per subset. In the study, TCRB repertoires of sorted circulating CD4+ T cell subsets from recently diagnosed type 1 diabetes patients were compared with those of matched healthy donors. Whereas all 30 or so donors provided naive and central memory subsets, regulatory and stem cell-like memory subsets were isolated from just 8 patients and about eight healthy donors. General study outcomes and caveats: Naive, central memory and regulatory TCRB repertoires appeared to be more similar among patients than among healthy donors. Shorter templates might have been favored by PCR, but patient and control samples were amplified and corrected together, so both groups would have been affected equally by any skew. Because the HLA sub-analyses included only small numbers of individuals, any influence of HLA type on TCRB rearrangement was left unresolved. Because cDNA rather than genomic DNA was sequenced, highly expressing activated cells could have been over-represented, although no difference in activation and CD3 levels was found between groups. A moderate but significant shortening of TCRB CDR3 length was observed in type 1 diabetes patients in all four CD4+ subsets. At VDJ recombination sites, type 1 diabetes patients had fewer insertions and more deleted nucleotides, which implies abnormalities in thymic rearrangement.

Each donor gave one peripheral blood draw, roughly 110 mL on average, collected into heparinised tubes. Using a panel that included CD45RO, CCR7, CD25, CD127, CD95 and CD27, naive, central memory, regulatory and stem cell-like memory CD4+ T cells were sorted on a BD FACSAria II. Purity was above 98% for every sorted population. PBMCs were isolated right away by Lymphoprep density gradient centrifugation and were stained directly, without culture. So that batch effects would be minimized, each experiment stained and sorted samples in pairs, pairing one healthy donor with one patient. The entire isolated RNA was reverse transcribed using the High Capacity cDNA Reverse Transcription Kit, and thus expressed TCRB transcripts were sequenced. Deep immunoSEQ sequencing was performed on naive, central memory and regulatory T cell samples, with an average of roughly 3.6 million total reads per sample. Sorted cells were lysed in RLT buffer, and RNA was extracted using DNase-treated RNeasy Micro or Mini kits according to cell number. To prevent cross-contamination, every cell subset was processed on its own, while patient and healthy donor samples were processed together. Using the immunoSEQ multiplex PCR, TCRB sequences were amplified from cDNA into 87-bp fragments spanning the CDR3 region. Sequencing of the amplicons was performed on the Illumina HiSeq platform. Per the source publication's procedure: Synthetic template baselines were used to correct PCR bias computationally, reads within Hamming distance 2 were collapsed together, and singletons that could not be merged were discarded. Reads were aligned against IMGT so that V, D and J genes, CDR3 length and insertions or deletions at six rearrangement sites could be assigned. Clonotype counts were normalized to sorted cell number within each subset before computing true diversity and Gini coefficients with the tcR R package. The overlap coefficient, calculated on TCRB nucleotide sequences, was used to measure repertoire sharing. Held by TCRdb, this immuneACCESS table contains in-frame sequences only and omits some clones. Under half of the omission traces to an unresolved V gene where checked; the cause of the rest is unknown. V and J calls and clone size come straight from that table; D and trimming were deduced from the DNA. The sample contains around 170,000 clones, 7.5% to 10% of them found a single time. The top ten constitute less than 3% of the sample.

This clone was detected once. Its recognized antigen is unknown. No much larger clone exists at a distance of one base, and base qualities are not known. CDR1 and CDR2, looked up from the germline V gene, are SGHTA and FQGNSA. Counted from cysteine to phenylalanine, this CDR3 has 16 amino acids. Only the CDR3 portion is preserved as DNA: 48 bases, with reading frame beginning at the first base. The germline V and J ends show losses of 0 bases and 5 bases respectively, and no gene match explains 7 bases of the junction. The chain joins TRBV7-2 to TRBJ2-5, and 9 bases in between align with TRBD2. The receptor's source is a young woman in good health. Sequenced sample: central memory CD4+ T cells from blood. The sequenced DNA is TGTGCCAGCAGCTTAGCTGCTAGCGGGAACGGGGAGACCCAGTACTTC. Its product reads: CASSLAASGNGETQYF.